This entry lists 28 T cell receptor beta chains sequenced from one sample in a study of shared clonotypes between healthy human individuals. Terminally differentiated effector memory CD45RA+ cells were excluded by CCR7 positive selection of CD45RO-negative cells. This table comes from immunoSEQ multiplex PCR, and its TCRdb copy is limited to in-frame clones, with some not included. Of some 2 million clones listed, approximately 94% are singletons. The sample consisted of naive CD8+ T cells sorted from blood. The receptors were sampled from a man younger than 30 in good health.

The CDR3 spells CASSQGGNIYNEQFF. CDR3 in DNA: TGTGCCAGCTCCCAGGGGGGGAATATTTACAATGAGCAGTTCTTC. V is TRBV2 and J is TRBJ2-1; possibly TRBD1 or TRBD2 for D (7 bases each). The CDR3 spans 15 residues. The germline CDR1 and CDR2 sequences are SNHLY and FYNNEI. The V end was cut by 8 bases, the J end by 4 bases, with 18 bases between. Variable domain in full (rest from reference TRBV2 and TRBJ2-1): EPEVTQTPSHQVTQMGQEVILRCVPISNHLYFYWYRQILGQKVEFLVSFYNNEISEKSEIFDDQFSVERPDGSNFTLKIRSTKLEDSAMYFCASSQGGNIYNEQFFGPGTRLTVL.

Regarding this clone: Other DNA variants within this sample encode the same CDR3. This chain connects TRBV4-3 to TRBJ2-2, with a possible D match to TRBD1 (6 bases). Germline assignment: CDR1 LGHNA and CDR2 YSLEER. The CDR3 is 14 amino acids. Between the trimmed V and J ends, which lost 0 bases and 4 bases, there was a span of 6 bases. The CDR3 bases are TGCGCCAGCAGCCAAGAGGGGGCCACCGGGGAGCTGTTTTTT. As protein: CASSQEGATGELFF.

The chain is built from TRBV27 and TRBJ2-1; a weak D match, TRBD1 (6 bases). Per the germline V gene, CDR1 is MNHEY and CDR2 is SMNVEV (reference sequence). V lost 3 bases to trimming and J lost 10 bases, with 13 bases between them. CDR3 length: 13 amino acids. The CDR3 reads CASSLGGQGEQFF. The DNA for the CDR3 is TGTGCCAGCAGTTTGGGCGGCCAGGGGGAGCAGTTCTTC.

The chain employs TRBV4-3 and TRBJ1-6; 8 bases match TRBD1. In germline, CDR1 is LGHNA, CDR2 YSLEER. V gave up 5 bases and J gave up 8 bases; unmatched junction bases: 8. The CDR3 is made up of 15 amino acids. The CDR3 here is CASSNPGTGDSPLHF. The CDR3 DNA reads as TGCGCCAGCAGCAATCCCGGGACAGGAGATTCACCCCTCCACTTT.

The gene calls are TRBV5-6 and TRBJ2-7, with D possibly TRBD2 on 6 matching bases. The germline CDR1 and CDR2 sequences are SGHDT and YYEEEE. CDR3 length: 14 residues. Trimming stripped 4 bases from V and 2 bases from J, with 13 bases between. The CDR3 DNA follows: TGTGCCAGCAGCCCCCGGGACTCCGCCTACGAGCAGTACTTC. The encoded protein is CASSPRDSAYEQYF.

The V gene is TRBV6-6, the J gene TRBJ2-1; no clear D. The germline CDR1 and CDR2 sequences are MNHNY and SVGAGI (reference sequence). The CDR3 totals 13 residues. Trimming removed 6 bases from V and 12 bases from J, with 18 bases in between. This chain's CDR3 is CASRGTSPFPQFF. The CDR3 DNA reads TGTGCCAGCAGAGGCACTTCCCCTTTCCCGCAGTTCTTC.

The rearrangement links TRBV7-2 to TRBJ2-1; D possibly corresponds to TRBD2 (6 bases). Trimming cost V 1 base and J 5 bases, with 12 bases left between them. The CDR3 has 15 residues. In germline, CDR1 is SGHTA, CDR2 FQGNSA. The DNA of the CDR3 is TGTGCCAGCAGCTTAGAGAGGGGACTCGACAATGAGCAGTTCTTC. Translated: CASSLERGLDNEQFF.

J is TRBJ2-5 and V is TRBV15; 9 nucleotides line up with TRBD1. The length of the CDR3 is 16 residues. Germline lookup yields CDR1 LNHNV and CDR2 YYDKDF (reference sequence). V shed 8 bases and J 0 bases; nucleotides not matched to a gene: 10. CDR3 DNA sequence: TGTGCCACCGCGGGACAGGGTGAATGGTACCAAGAGACCCAGTACTTC. Its protein product is CATAGQGEWYQETQYF.

The chain combines TRBV19 with TRBJ1-1; D call uncertain. Germline assignment: CDR1 LNHDA and CDR2 SQIVND (reference sequence). The CDR3 runs 15 residues. Trimming stripped 4 bases from V and 3 bases from J, with 15 bases between. Written as DNA, the CDR3 is TGTGCCAGTAGTACTCACCGTGGGCCTTACACTGAAGCTTTCTTT. It translates to CASSTHRGPYTEAFF. Using reference TRBV19 and TRBJ1-1 for the parts outside the CDR3, the full variable domain is DGGITQSPKYLFRKEGQNVTLSCEQNLNHDAMYWYRQDPGQGLRLIYYSQIVNDFQKGDIAEGYSVSREKKESFPLTVTSAQKNPTAFYLCASSTHRGPYTEAFFGQGTRLTVV.

This chain links TRBV9 with TRBJ2-7; TRBD2 might be the D (6 bases). The CDR3 is 15 residues long. Looked up from germline, CDR1 is SGDLS and CDR2 is YYNGEE. V was clipped by 7 bases and J by 7 bases, with 24 bases between them. The CDR3 nucleotides read TGTGCCAGCCGGGGGTGGCATCTTTCGCCTTTAGAGCAGTACTTC. Its protein is CASRGWHLSPLEQYF.

The chain is built from TRBV7-9 and TRBJ2-7; D gene ambiguous. Per germline, CDR1 SEHNR and CDR2 FQNEAQ (reference sequence). Trimming removed 5 bases from V and 3 bases from J, with 14 bases in between. This CDR3 spans 14 amino acids. CDR3 coding DNA: TGTGCCAGCAGCCGGACCGACGGCCACTACGAGCAGTACTTC. Residues: CASSRTDGHYEQYF.

V and J are TRBV6-5 and TRBJ2-7; 10 bases match TRBD2. The CDR3 is made up of 15 amino acids. Germline CDR1 MNHEY, CDR2 SVGAGI. The ends lost 4 bases at V and 4 bases at J; junction bases unmatched: 7. The DNA for the CDR3 is TGTGCCAGCAGTTGGCTAGCGGGAGAAGAGTACGAGCAGTACTTC. It translates to CASSWLAGEEYEQYF.

This clone has just a few counts. The chain combines TRBV27 with TRBJ1-1; perhaps TRBD1 as D (5 bases). Germline-derived CDR1 and CDR2 are MNHEY and SMNVEV (reference sequence). The CDR3 runs 13 residues. Trimming removed 6 bases from V and 3 bases from J, with 11 bases in between. This CDR3 reads CASRTRGYTEAFF. Written as DNA, the CDR3 is TGTGCCAGCAGGACCCGGGGCTACACTGAAGCTTTCTTT.

This sequence joins TRBV6-5 and TRBJ2-7; 8 nucleotides agree with TRBD2. From germline, CDR1 is MNHEY and CDR2 SVGAGI. The CDR3 length is 14 residues. V trimming: 10 bases; J trimming: 0 bases; junction bases outside the gene matches: 8. CDR3 region: CATGTSGLSYEQYF. In nucleotides, the CDR3 is TGTGCCACTGGTACTAGCGGCCTCTCCTACGAGCAGTACTTC.

V usage is TRBV28 and J usage is TRBJ1-2; 7 bases agree with TRBD1. V trimming: 3 bases; J trimming: 2 bases; junction bases outside the gene matches: 3. CDR1 and CDR2 from the germline V gene are MDHEN and SYDVKM. The CDR3 consists of 14 residues. The CDR3 DNA follows: TGTGCCAGCAGTTTGACAGGGCCCAACTATGGCTACACCTTC. The encoded protein is CASSLTGPNYGYTF.

The rearrangement joins TRBV30 to TRBJ1-4; D gene unclear. This CDR3 is built from 12 residues. CDR1 GTSNPN and CDR2 SVGIG come from the germline V gene (reference sequence). Trimming cost V 2 bases and J 4 bases, with 5 bases left between them. The CDR3 DNA follows: TGTGCCTGGAGTCAGGATAATGAAAAACTGTTTTTT. It specifies CAWSQDNEKLFF.

V usage is TRBV6-1 and J usage is TRBJ1-4; a weak D match, TRBD1 (6 bases). V lost 2 bases and J lost 7, with 17 bases in between. CDR3 length equals 16 residues. Germline assignment: CDR1 MNHNS and CDR2 SASEGT. The CDR3 DNA sequence: TGTGCCAGCAGTGAAAGGGGGGAAGGGCTTGGTGAAAAACTGTTTTTT. It is translated as CASSERGEGLGEKLFF.

Turning to this clone: Different DNA sequences within this sample yield the same CDR3. The chain is built from TRBV7-9 and TRBJ2-7, with D possibly matching TRBD2 (5 bases). CDR1 SEHNR and CDR2 FQNEAQ come from the germline V gene (reference sequence). The CDR3 runs 13 residues. The V and J ends lost 4 bases and 4 bases respectively, with 11 bases between them. CDR3 bases: TGTGCCAGCAGCTCTACGTCGGGATACGAGCAGTACTTC. Translation gives CASSSTSGYEQYF.

The chain is built from TRBV6-5 and TRBJ2-1, with D possibly matching TRBD1 (5 bases). The germline V gene encodes CDR1 MNHEY and CDR2 SVGAGI. The CDR3 loop spans 14 amino acids. V was cut by 0 bases and J by 7 bases, with 10 bases left in between. The CDR3 loop is CASSYSRPGNEQFF. DNA for the CDR3: TGTGCCAGCAGTTACTCCAGACCAGGGAATGAGCAGTTCTTC.

The V gene is TRBV25-1, the J gene TRBJ1-1, with D perhaps matching TRBD1 (6 bases). Trimming left V 0 bases short and J 7 bases short, with 12 bases between. Germline lookup yields CDR1 MGHDK and CDR2 SYGVNS. The CDR3 totals 14 residues. CDR3 sequence reads: CASSEYSGTLEAFF. CDR3 nucleotides: TGTGCCAGCAGTGAATATTCCGGGACACTTGAAGCTTTCTTT.

The chain couples TRBV19 to TRBJ1-1; D is possibly TRBD1 (6 bases). The germline V gene has CDR1 LNHDA and CDR2 SQIVND (reference sequence). This CDR3 is 15 amino acids long. The V end was cut by 3 bases, the J end by 4 bases, with 15 bases between. The CDR3 loop is CASSIWGQGTTEAFF. As DNA, the CDR3 is TGTGCCAGTAGTATTTGGGGTCAGGGGACCACTGAAGCTTTCTTT.

The V and J genes are TRBV6-5 and TRBJ1-5; 8 bases align to TRBD1. V lost 2 bases to trimming and J lost 5 bases; unmatched junction nucleotides: 5. The CDR3 extends over 15 amino acids. Germline-derived CDR1 and CDR2 are MNHEY and SVGAGI. CDR3 amino acids: CASSYGAGGDQPQHF. The CDR3 nucleotides read TGTGCCAGCAGTTACGGGGCAGGGGGCGATCAGCCCCAGCATTTT.

CDR3 sequence reads: CASRGESEAFF. The DNA for the CDR3 is TGTGCCAGCAGGGGGGAGTCTGAAGCTTTCTTT. The chain employs TRBV6-1 and TRBJ1-1, with D perhaps TRBD1 (5 bases). The germline V gene has CDR1 MNHNS and CDR2 SASEGT. The CDR3 covers 11 residues. Trimming removed 6 bases at V and 6 bases at J, with 8 bases between.

The chain couples TRBV28 to TRBJ2-7, with 10 nucleotides matching TRBD2. CDR3 size: 15 residues. Per germline, CDR1 MDHEN and CDR2 SYDVKM. V lost 7 bases to trimming and J lost 5 bases; unmatched junction nucleotides: 11. The CDR3 DNA follows: TGTGCCAGCAACCGAAGACTAGCGGGCTACAACGAGCAGTACTTC. It is translated as CASNRRLAGYNEQYF.

The chain joins TRBV7-9 to TRBJ2-5; the match to TRBD1 covers 8 bases. The germline gives CDR1 SEHNR, CDR2 FQNEAQ (reference sequence). The CDR3 has 15 amino acids. V shed 5 bases, J shed 2 bases, and the junction held 7 bases outside the gene matches. DNA for the CDR3: TGTGCCAGCAGCGTGGGGACAGGCCCTCAAGAGACCCAGTACTTC. Translation gives CASSVGTGPQETQYF. Supplemented by reference TRBV7-9 and TRBJ2-5, the full variable domain reads DTGVSQNPRHKITKRGQNVTFRCDPISEHNRLYWYRQTLGQGPEFLTYFQNEAQLEKSRLLSDRFSAERPKGSFSTLEIQRTEQGDSAMYLCASSVGTGPQETQYFGPGTRLLVL.

This clone has a single count. This chain joins TRBV27 and TRBJ2-2; 7 positions agree with TRBD1. Germline CDR1 and CDR2: MNHEY and SMNVEV (reference sequence). This CDR3 spans 15 amino acids. The trim removed 2 bases at V and 4 bases at J, leaving 4 bases unmatched. DNA for the CDR3: TGTGCCAGCAGTTTAAAGGCAGGGGGCACCGGGGAGCTGTTTTTT. Protein sequence: CASSLKAGGTGELFF.

The chain uses TRBV14 and TRBJ2-1; 9 bases map to TRBD1. Germline V lookup: CDR1 SGHDN, CDR2 FVKESK. Trimming removed 4 bases from V and 6 bases from J; junction bases left unmatched: 7. The length of the CDR3 is 15 residues. The CDR3 spells CASSPHRGQGNEQFF. The DNA for the CDR3 is TGTGCCAGCAGCCCGCACAGGGGGCAGGGCAATGAGCAGTTCTTC. Looking up the rest from reference TRBV14 and TRBJ2-1 gives the full variable domain: EAGVTQFPSHSVIEKGQTVTLRCDPISGHDNLYWYRRVMGKEIKFLLHFVKESKQDESGMPNNRFLAERTGGTYSTLKVQPAELEDSGVYFCASSPHRGQGNEQFFGPGTRLTVL.

This clone was detected only a few times. The V call is TRBV12-2, the J call TRBJ2-1; the table calls TRBD2, which could not be checked here. TRBV12-2 is designated a pseudogene. The CDR3 spans 19 residues. This CDR3 reads CASRLQTIKDLSFSNEQFF. In DNA form, the CDR3 reads TGTGCAAGTCGCTTACAAACGATCAAGGACTTGAGTTTTAGCAATGAGCAGTTCTTC.